This T cell receptor (beta chain) was sequenced for a study of shared T cell receptors in the human thymus. Some clones are missing from TCRdb's copy, which holds only in-frame ones; the method was immunoSEQ multiplex PCR. The sample has 450,000 to 650,000 clones, about 84% seen once. The ends were cut back, 0 bases at V and 4 bases at J, with 22 bases in the middle. The CDR3 extends over 18 amino acids. CDR1 and CDR2 (germline): SGHDT, YYEEEE. The sample also formed part of further work on human thymus T cells. That report notes: Donor material was obtained from healthy Finnish infants undergoing corrective surgery for congenital heart defects. Corrective cardiac surgery supplied the resected thymus tissue. There appeared to be biased usage of V and J genes in thymic and blood repertoires. Related studies noted strongly shared thymic repertoires across unrelated people.

The sequencing sample was made of thymocytes. This receptor was obtained from a boy younger than two with a congenital heart defect. The chain has TRBV5-6 and TRBJ1-2; D gene unclear. The CDR3 loop reads CASSLALKRALQLYGYTF. CDR3 DNA sequence: TGTGCCAGCAGCTTGGCCTTAAAGAGGGCCCTACAACTCTATGGCTACACCTTC. Looking up the rest from reference TRBV5-6 and TRBJ1-2 gives the full variable domain: DAGVTQSPTHLIKTRGQQVTLRCSPKSGHDTVSWYQQALGQGPQFIFQYYEEEERQRGNFPDRFSGHQFPNYSSELNVNALLLGDSALYLCASSLALKRALQLYGYTFGSGTRLTVV.